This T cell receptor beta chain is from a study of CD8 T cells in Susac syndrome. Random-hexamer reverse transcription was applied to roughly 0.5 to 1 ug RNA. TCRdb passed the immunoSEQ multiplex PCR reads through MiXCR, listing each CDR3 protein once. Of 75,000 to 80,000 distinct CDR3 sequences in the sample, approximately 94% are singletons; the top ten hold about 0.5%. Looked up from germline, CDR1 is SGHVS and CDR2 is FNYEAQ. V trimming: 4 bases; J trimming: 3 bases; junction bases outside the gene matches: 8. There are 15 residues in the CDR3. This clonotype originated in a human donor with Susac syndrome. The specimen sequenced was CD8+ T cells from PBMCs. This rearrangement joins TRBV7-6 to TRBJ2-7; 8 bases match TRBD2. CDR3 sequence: CASSSGGGPFYEQYF. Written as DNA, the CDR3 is TGTGCCAGCAGCTCGGGAGGGGGGCCCTTCTACGAGCAGTACTTC.